This entry concerns a single T cell receptor beta chain. This sample is part of a study of cytomegalovirus exposure and HLA in healthy donors. Germline V CDR1 and CDR2: SGHTA, FQGNSA. Trimming took 2 bases from V and 0 from J, leaving 10 bases between them. CDR3 size: 15 residues. 13 Jbeta primers and 60 Vbeta primers were used for the PCR. The assay was immunoSEQ multiplex PCR, and TCRdb's table has in-frame clones only and misses some. The sample consists of approximately 150,000 clones, 80% to 90% of them appearing once. Sequenced material: PBMCs. The TCR was taken from a girl aged 10-17 years in good health and CMV-seropositive. The chain carries TRBV7-2 and TRBJ1-2; unclear D gene. CDR3 sequence: CASSLLRGANYGYTF. The CDR3 nucleotides read TGTGCCAGCAGCTTACTTAGAGGCGCTAACTATGGCTACACCTTC.